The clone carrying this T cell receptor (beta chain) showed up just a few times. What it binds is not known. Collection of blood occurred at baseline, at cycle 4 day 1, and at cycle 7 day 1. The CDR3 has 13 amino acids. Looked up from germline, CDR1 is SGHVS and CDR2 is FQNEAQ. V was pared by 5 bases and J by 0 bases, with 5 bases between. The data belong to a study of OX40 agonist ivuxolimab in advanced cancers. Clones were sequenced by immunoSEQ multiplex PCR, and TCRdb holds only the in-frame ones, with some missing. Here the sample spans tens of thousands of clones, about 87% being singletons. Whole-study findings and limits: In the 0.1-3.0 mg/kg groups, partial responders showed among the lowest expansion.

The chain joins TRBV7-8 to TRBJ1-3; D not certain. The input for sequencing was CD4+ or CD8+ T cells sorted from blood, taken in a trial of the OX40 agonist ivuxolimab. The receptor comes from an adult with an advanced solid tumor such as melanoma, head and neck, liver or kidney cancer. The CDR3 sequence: CASSRNSGNTIYF. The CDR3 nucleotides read TGTGCCAGCAGCCGGAACTCTGGAAACACCATATATTTT.